The 15 T cell receptor beta chains below come from one sample, sequenced in a study of CD8 T cells in ankylosing spondylitis. TCRdb independently ran MiXCR on the 5' RACE reads; one entry per CDR3 protein. Among a few hundred thousand distinct CDR3 sequences, about 20% were seen once, and the ten largest hold under 40%. The sample consisted of blood, either unsorted or a sorted T cell fraction (not recorded which). Receptors were obtained from a male donor with ankylosing spondylitis or in good health (not recorded which).

V usage is TRBV7-9 and J usage is TRBJ1-5; D uncertain. The CDR3 is made up of 14 amino acids. CDR1 is SEHNR and CDR2 is FQNEAQ in the germline V gene (reference sequence). Trimming cost V 1 base and J 5 bases, with 9 bases left between them. The CDR3 sequence: CASSLGAGHQPQHF. CDR3 bases: TGTGCCAGCAGCTTAGGGGCAGGTCATCAGCCCCAGCATTTT.

This clonotype was picked up a small number of times. The chain couples TRBV11-2 to TRBJ2-5, with unresolved D. The V gene's germline CDR1 is SGHAT and CDR2 FQNNGV. The CDR3 is made up of 15 amino acids. V dropped 1 base and J dropped 1 base, with 10 bases sitting between them. CDR3 DNA sequence: TGTGCCAGCAGCTTAGCGGCAGCCTCCCAAGAGACCCAGTACTTC. Translated, it gives CASSLAAASQETQYF.

This clonotype occurred a few times. The rearrangement uses TRBV5-1 and TRBJ2-7; either TRBD1 or TRBD2 may supply D (5 bases each). The CDR3 is 15 amino acids. Germline lookup yields CDR1 SGHRS and CDR2 YFSETQ. Trimming stripped 2 bases from V and 2 bases from J, with 14 bases between. CDR3 in DNA: TGCGCCAGCAGCTTAGGGACCGTGGGCGCCTACGAGCAGTACTTC. Residues: CASSLGTVGAYEQYF.

This clonotype was recorded at least ten times. The chain recombines TRBV10-3 with TRBJ1-5, with TRBD1 identical over 9 bases. The CDR3 covers 14 residues. Per germline, CDR1 ENHRY and CDR2 SYGVKD. The junction had 3 bases not matched to a gene; V was cut back by 3 bases and J by 6 bases. The CDR3 loop reads CAISEGQGIQPQHF. The DNA of the CDR3 is TGTGCCATCAGTGAAGGACAGGGGATTCAGCCCCAGCATTTT.

The rearrangement uses TRBV29-1 and TRBJ2-7, with TRBD1 matching 7 bases. Trimming at V came to 7 bases and at J to 3 bases, leaving 15 bases not matched to a gene. Germline lookup yields CDR1 SQVTM and CDR2 ANQGSEA. CDR3 length equals 15 residues. In DNA, the CDR3 is TGCAGCGGGGTCTTCGTGCTGACAGGGATCTACGAGCAGTACTTC. Protein: CSGVFVLTGIYEQYF.

This clonotype showed up just a few times. The chain employs TRBV7-9 and TRBJ2-1; the match to TRBD2 covers 9 bases. This CDR3 comprises 17 residues. Germline CDR1 is SEHNR and CDR2 is FQNEAQ (reference sequence). V lost 4 bases to trimming and J lost 6 bases; unmatched junction nucleotides: 13. In DNA form, the CDR3 reads TGTGCCAGCAGCTCCCGGCTAGCGGGGCCCTTCCGCAATGAGCAGTTCTTC. It codes for CASSSRLAGPFRNEQFF.

V and J are TRBV4-1 and TRBJ2-7; 8 nucleotides match TRBD2. The CDR3 is 15 residues long. The germline gives CDR1 MGHRA, CDR2 YSYEKL. V trimming: 4 bases; J trimming: 4 bases; junction bases outside the gene matches: 9. The CDR3 nucleotides are TGCGCCAGCAGCCCCCTTTCCGGGAGGGTGTACGAGCAGTACTTC. Amino acid sequence: CASSPLSGRVYEQYF.

The chain is built from TRBV5-1 and TRBJ2-7; 14 bases line up with TRBD2. With 2 bases clipped from V and 6 bases from J, the junction kept 7 bases outside the gene matches. Germline-derived CDR1 and CDR2 are SGHRS and YFSETQ. The CDR3 extends over 16 amino acids. CDR3 DNA: TGCGCCAGCAGCTTCAATGGACTAGCGGGAGGTGGCGAGCAGTACTTC. Its protein product is CASSFNGLAGGGEQYF.

In this sample, this clonotype turned up many times. V usage is TRBV4-3 and J usage is TRBJ1-6; D call uncertain. Germline V gene sequence: CDR1 LGHNA, CDR2 YSLEER. This CDR3 region has 16 residues. The germline V and J ends were trimmed by 0 bases and 9 bases, with 15 bases remaining between them. The CDR3: CASSQDGVLGGSPLHF. The CDR3 DNA reads as TGCGCCAGCAGCCAAGATGGGGTACTAGGAGGTTCACCCCTCCACTTT.

The gene calls are TRBV6-1 and TRBJ2-7; D is perhaps TRBD2 (5 bases). CDR3 length: 15 residues. Trimming removed 5 bases from V and 3 bases from J, with 17 bases in between. CDR1 is MNHNS and CDR2 is SASEGT in the germline V gene. The DNA of the CDR3 is TGTGCCAGCAGTCAGAACCTTGCTAGCAACTACGAGCAGTACTTC. Its protein is CASSQNLASNYEQYF.

The sample holds a few counts of this clonotype. The chain recombines TRBV5-1 with TRBJ2-7; 11 bases map to TRBD2. With 0 bases clipped from V and 3 bases from J, the junction kept 2 bases outside the gene matches. Germline V CDR1 and CDR2: SGHRS, YFSETQ. This CDR3 has 15 amino acids. The CDR3 DNA reads TGCGCCAGCAGCTTGGAACTAGCGGGAGACTACGAGCAGTACTTC. Amino acid sequence: CASSLELAGDYEQYF. Based on the CDR3 plus reference TRBV5-1 and TRBJ2-7, the full variable domain is KAGVTQTPRYLIKTRGQQVTLSCSPISGHRSVSWYQQTPGQGLQFLFEYFSETQRNKGNFPGRFSGRQFSNSRSEMNVSTLELGDSALYLCASSLELAGDYEQYFGPGTRLTVT.

The V call is TRBV4-1, the J call TRBJ2-7; D call uncertain. The CDR3 contains 14 residues. Germline V lookup: CDR1 MGHRA, CDR2 YSYEKL. V lost 1 base and J 5 bases, leaving 12 bases between the germline ends. The CDR3 bases are TGCGCCAGCAGCCAAGGGCCCCAGTTCGACGAGCAGTACTTC. It translates to CASSQGPQFDEQYF.

As to this clonotype: Compared with germline, one end of the junction differs, possibly owing to a read error. The chain couples TRBV6-5 to TRBJ1-1; 11 bases match TRBD1. The CDR3 is made up of 18 amino acids. Germline CDR1 reads MNHEY; CDR2 reads SVGAGI. The CDR3 reads CAISYSIRTGGEYTEAFF. The CDR3 DNA reads TGTGCCATCAGTTACTCTATTAGGACAGGGGGCGAATACACTGAAGCTTTCTTT.

This clonotype appeared a few times. This chain uses TRBV6-1 with TRBJ2-1, with 9 bases identical to TRBD2. V was clipped by 5 bases and J by 2 bases; unmatched bases: 4. The CDR3 is 15 amino acids. Germline CDR1 reads MNHNS; CDR2 reads SASEGT. The CDR3 sequence: CASSLGTSPYNEQFF. As DNA, the CDR3 is TGTGCCAGCAGTCTTGGGACTAGCCCCTACAATGAGCAGTTCTTC.

The chain links TRBV12-3 or TRBV12-4 to TRBJ1-1; possibly TRBD1 for D (5 bases). Deletions cut 3 bases from V and 8 bases from J, with 13 bases between. The CDR3 is 13 amino acids. This chain's CDR3 is CASSLTEGLEAFF. The CDR3 region has the DNA TGTGCCAGCAGTTTGACTGAGGGGCTGGAAGCTTTCTTT.